The 2 T cell receptor beta chains in this list originate from one sample, sequenced in a study of cytomegalovirus exposure and HLA in healthy donors. Amplification used 60 Vbeta primers and 13 Jbeta primers. Generated by immunoSEQ multiplex PCR, the TCRdb table keeps only in-frame clones and is missing some. The sample has fewer than 130,000 clones; 70% are singletons. The sample consisted of PBMCs. The receptor source for this set is a man aged 35-49 years in good health and CMV-seropositive.

The chain is built from TRBV18 and TRBJ1-2, with D perhaps TRBD1 (5 bases). Between the trimmed V and J ends, which lost 2 bases and 2 bases, there was a span of 15 bases. The germline gives CDR1 KGHSH, CDR2 LQKENI. The CDR3 has 16 residues. The CDR3: CASSPFAEGRNYGYTF. CDR3 DNA sequence: TGTGCCAGCTCACCATTTGCGGAGGGACGCAACTATGGCTACACCTTC.

This clone was recorded a few times. This chain links TRBV21-1 with TRBJ2-7; the D call of TRBD2 is as the table states it, not checked on the DNA. TRBV21-1 is flagged as a pseudogene. The CDR3 is 16 residues long. The CDR3 loop is CASINRETSGNYEQYV. The DNA of the CDR3 is TGTGCCAGCATTAACAGGGAAACTAGCGGGAACTACGAGCAGTACGTC.